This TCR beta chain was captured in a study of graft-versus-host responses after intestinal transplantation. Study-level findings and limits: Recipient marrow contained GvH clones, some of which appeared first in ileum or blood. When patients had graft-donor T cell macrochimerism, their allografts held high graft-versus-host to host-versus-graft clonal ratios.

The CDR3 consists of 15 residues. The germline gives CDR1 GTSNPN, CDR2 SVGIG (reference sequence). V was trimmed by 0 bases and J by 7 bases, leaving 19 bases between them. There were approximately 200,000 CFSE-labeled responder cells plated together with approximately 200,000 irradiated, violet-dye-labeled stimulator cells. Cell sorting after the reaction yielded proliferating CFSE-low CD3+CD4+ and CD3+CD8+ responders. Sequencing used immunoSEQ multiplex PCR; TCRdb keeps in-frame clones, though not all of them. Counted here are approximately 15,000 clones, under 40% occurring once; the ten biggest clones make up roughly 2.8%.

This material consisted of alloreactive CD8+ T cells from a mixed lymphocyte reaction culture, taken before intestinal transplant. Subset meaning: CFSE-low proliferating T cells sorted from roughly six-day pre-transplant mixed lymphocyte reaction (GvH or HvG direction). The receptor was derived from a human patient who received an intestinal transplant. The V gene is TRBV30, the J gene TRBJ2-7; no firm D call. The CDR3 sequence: CAWSVSNSRPGEQYF. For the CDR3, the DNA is TGTGCCTGGAGTGTAAGTAACAGCCGGCCGGGTGAGCAGTACTTC. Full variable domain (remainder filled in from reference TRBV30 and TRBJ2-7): SQTIHQWPATLVQPVGSPLSLECTVEGTSNPNLYWYRQAAGRGLQLLFYSVGIGQISSEVPQNLSASRPQDRQFILSSKKLLLSDSGFYLCAWSVSNSRPGEQYFGPGTRLTVT.